Listed below are T cell receptor beta chains from one sample, sequenced in a study of beta chain features in type 1 diabetes. Sequencing used immunoSEQ multiplex PCR; TCRdb keeps in-frame clones, though not all of them. The sample contains 150,000 to 180,000 clones, approximately 12% of which appear only once. Sequenced sample: central memory CD4+ T cells from blood. These receptor sequences come from a man aged 18 to 29 in good health. The CDR3 runs from the conserved cysteine through the conserved F or W. D genes are given only for firm matches. Not all rows give a size; the values are once, few, many and, for expanded clones, a class.

V	D	J	size	CDR3	DNA
TRBV7-9	-	TRBJ2-5	many	CASSPGVQETQYF	TGTGCCAGCAGCCCCGGGGTACAAGAGACCCAGTACTTC
TRBV9	TRBD2	TRBJ2-5	-	CASSVAPGGGETQYF	TGTGCCAGCAGCGTAGCCCCGGGAGGGGGTGAGACCCAGTACTTC
TRBV7-2	-	TRBJ2-3	-	CASSLNGGPRTDTQYF	TGTGCCAGCAGCTTAAATGGCGGGCCACGCACAGATACGCAGTATTTT
TRBV2	-	TRBJ2-5	few	CASIPSPKGRSYF	TGTGCCAGCATTCCTAGCCCTAAGGGGAGGTCGTACTTC
TRBV7-9	-	TRBJ2-7	-	CASSLSANSYEQYF	TGTGCCAGCAGCTTGAGCGCAAACTCCTACGAGCAGTACTTC
TRBV27	-	TRBJ1-2	few	CASSLSGQNYGYTF	TGTGCCAGCAGTTTATCGGGGCAGAACTATGGCTACACCTTC
TRBV21-1	-	TRBJ1-5	-	CASSPSGALRQPQHF	TGTGCCAGCAGTCCAAGTGGGGCCCTCAGGCAGCCCCAGCATTTT
TRBV6-5	TRBD1	TRBJ2-5	-	CASSYSTGGQETQYF	TGTGCCAGCAGTTACTCGACAGGGGGCCAAGAGACCCAGTACTTC
TRBV25-1	-	TRBJ2-7	-	CASSVQGYEQYF	TGTGCCAGCAGTGTACAGGGTTACGAGCAGTACTTC
TRBV28	TRBD1	TRBJ2-4	many	CASSFVQGEKNIQYF	TGTGCCAGCAGTTTCGTACAGGGGGAGAAAAACATTCAGTACTTC
TRBV10-3	-	TRBJ2-2	few	CVALSRPNTGELFF	TGTGTCGCTTTGTCCAGGCCGAACACCGGGGAGCTGTTTTTT
TRBV7-2	-	TRBJ1-1	few	CASRRDTQNTEAFF	TGTGCCAGCAGACGGGACACCCAGAACACTGAAGCTTTCTTT
TRBV25-1	TRBD1	TRBJ1-2	-	CASSGTGNGYTF	TGTGCCAGCTCCGGGACAGGGAACGGCTACACCTTC
TRBV7-2	TRBD1	TRBJ2-4	-	CASSQGQLLAKNIQYF	TGTGCCAGCAGCCAGGGACAGCTCTTAGCCAAAAACATTCAGTACTTC
TRBV10-3	-	TRBJ2-7	once	CAITQDALYEQYF	TGTGCCATCACCCAGGATGCACTCTACGAGCAGTACTTC
TRBV7-9	-	TRBJ2-4	-	CASSLVTGFKNIQYF	TGTGCCAGCAGCTTGGTCACAGGGTTCAAAAACATTCAGTACTTC
TRBV15	-	TRBJ1-1	-	CATSRDAGRTHAEAFF	TGTGCCACCAGCAGAGATGCCGGACGGACCCACGCTGAAGCTTTCTTT
TRBV28	TRBD1	TRBJ1-4	few	CASSGQGAASEKLFF	TGTGCCAGCAGTGGACAGGGGGCGGCAAGTGAAAAACTGTTTTTT
TRBV4-1	TRBD1	TRBJ2-7	many	CASSQEIRLGQGGHEQYF	TGCGCCAGCAGCCAAGAGATCCGCCTAGGACAGGGTGGACACGAGCAGTACTTC
TRBV27	-	TRBJ2-7	many	CASSLLGHSPNEQYF	TGTGCCAGCAGTTTGCTTGGCCACAGCCCTAACGAGCAGTACTTC
TRBV4-2	TRBD1	TRBJ2-3	few	CASSQEDRGQADTQYF	TGTGCCAGCAGCCAAGAGGACAGGGGGCAAGCAGATACGCAGTATTTT
TRBV2	TRBD1	TRBJ1-2	-	CASREQGEHGYTF	TGTGCCAGCAGAGAACAGGGGGAACATGGCTACACCTTC
TRBV7-2	-	TRBJ1-3	-	CASSLNSPGSGNTIYF	TGTGCCAGCAGCTTAAACTCCCCCGGATCTGGAAACACCATATATTTT
TRBV15	-	TRBJ1-4	many	CATSRGTGRDNEKLFF	TGTGCCACCAGCAGAGGAACTGGACGGGATAATGAAAAACTGTTTTTT
TRBV29-1	-	TRBJ1-2	-	CSVNRDYGYTF	TGCAGCGTAAACAGGGACTATGGCTACACCTTC
TRBV20-1	-	TRBJ1-1	-	CSVSSDTEAFF	TGCAGTGTTTCCTCGGACACTGAAGCTTTCTTT
TRBV7-3	-	TRBJ2-3	many	CASSPSSADTQYF	TGTGCCAGCAGCCCATCTTCCGCAGATACGCAGTATTTT
TRBV29-1	-	TRBJ1-1	-	CGTPASAGSNTEAFF	TGCGGCACCCCCGCTTCCGCAGGATCGAACACTGAAGCTTTCTTT
TRBV6-5	-	TRBJ2-4	-	CASSYGPSIVNIQYF	TGTGCCAGCAGTTATGGTCCGTCGATCGTAAACATTCAGTACTTC
TRBV18	-	TRBJ1-2	many	CASSPEVNYGYTF	TGTGCCAGCTCACCGGAGGTTAACTATGGCTACACCTTC
TRBV18	TRBD1	TRBJ1-4	-	CASSPWNRGGEKLFF	TGTGCCAGCTCACCATGGAACAGGGGAGGTGAAAAACTGTTTTTT
TRBV4-2	TRBD1	TRBJ2-1	many	CASSQVGQGAGEQFF	TGTGCCAGCAGCCAAGTAGGACAGGGGGCCGGTGAGCAGTTCTTC
TRBV5-1	TRBD1	TRBJ2-7	-	CASSLGTGGREQYF	TGCGCCAGCAGCCTCGGGACAGGGGGTAGGGAGCAGTACTTC
TRBV9	-	TRBJ2-5	-	CASSVHGGETQYF	TGTGCCAGCAGCGTACATGGGGGAGAGACCCAGTACTTC
TRBV7-9	-	TRBJ2-7	-	CASSSGTYEQYF	TGTGCCAGCAGCTCAGGAACCTACGAGCAGTACTTC
TRBV28	-	TRBJ1-4	-	CASRSGNEKLFF	TGTGCCAGCAGATCGGGGAATGAAAAACTGTTTTTT
TRBV4-2	-	TRBJ1-1	-	CASRGYTEAFF	TGTGCCAGCCGGGGGTACACTGAAGCTTTCTTT
TRBV19	TRBD1	TRBJ1-5	-	CATGQGFYSQPQHF	TGTGCCACCGGACAGGGTTTTTATTCTCAGCCCCAGCATTTT
TRBV18	TRBD2	TRBJ2-7	few	CASSPGTSGRAEYGYEQYF	TGTGCCAGCTCACCAGGGACTAGCGGGAGGGCCGAATACGGGTACGAGCAGTACTTC
TRBV9	-	TRBJ2-1	few	CASSVGWRDNEQFF	TGTGCCAGCAGCGTAGGGTGGAGGGATAATGAGCAGTTCTTC
TRBV5-1	-	TRBJ2-7	few	CASSLESFGTYEQYF	TGCGCCAGCAGCTTGGAGAGCTTCGGGACCTACGAGCAGTACTTC
TRBV10-3	-	TRBJ2-4	few	CAISAGENIQYF	TGTGCCATCAGTGCAGGGGAGAACATTCAGTACTTC
TRBV7-2	TRBD2	TRBJ2-7	-	CASRVSGGSSEQYF	TGTGCCAGCAGGGTTAGCGGGGGGTCTTCCGAGCAGTACTTC
TRBV6-5	TRBD2	TRBJ2-7	-	CASRGAGASYEQYF	TGTGCCAGCAGGGGAGCGGGAGCCTCCTACGAGCAGTACTTC
TRBV19	TRBD2	TRBJ2-3	few	CASSVSGGRTDTQYF	TGTGCCAGTAGCGTCAGCGGGGGGCGTACAGATACGCAGTATTTT
TRBV6-5	-	TRBJ2-6	few	CASSQVDGANVLTF	TGTGCCAGCAGTCAGGTCGACGGGGCCAACGTCCTGACTTTC
TRBV7-2	TRBD2	TRBJ2-1	-	CASSLMAGGSNEQFF	TGTGCCAGCAGCTTAATGGCGGGGGGGTCCAATGAGCAGTTCTTC
TRBV27	-	TRBJ2-3	-	CASSLTEQDTQYF	TGTGCCAGCAGCCTGACTGAACAAGATACGCAGTATTTT